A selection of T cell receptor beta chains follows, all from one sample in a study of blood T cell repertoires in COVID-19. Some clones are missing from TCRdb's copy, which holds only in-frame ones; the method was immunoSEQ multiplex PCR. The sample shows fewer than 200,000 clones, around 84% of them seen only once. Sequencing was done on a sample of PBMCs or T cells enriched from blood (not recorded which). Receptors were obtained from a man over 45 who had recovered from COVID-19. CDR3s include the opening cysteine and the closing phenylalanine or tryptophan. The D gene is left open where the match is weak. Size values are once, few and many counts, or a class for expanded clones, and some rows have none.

CDR3nt: TGCGCCAGCAGCTTACAACAGGGGTTTAGCATCACAGATACGCAGTATTTT
CDR3aa: CASSLQQGFSITDTQYF
j_gene: TRBJ2-3
v_gene: TRBV5-1
d_gene: TRBD1
abundance: NA

CDR3nt: TGTGCCAGTAGACCGGGACAGGGTGGAACCTATGGCTACACCTTC
CDR3aa: CASRPGQGGTYGYTF
j_gene: TRBJ1-2
v_gene: TRBV19
d_gene: TRBD1
abundance: NA

CDR3nt: TGTGCCAGCAGCCCGACAGGGTTAGGCTACACCTTC
CDR3aa: CASSPTGLGYTF
j_gene: TRBJ1-2
v_gene: TRBV6-5
d_gene: TRBD1
abundance: NA

CDR3nt: TGTGCCAGCAGTATGACAGGGCGAAATCAGCCCCAGCATTTT
CDR3aa: CASSMTGRNQPQHF
j_gene: TRBJ1-5
v_gene: TRBV6-2/TRBV6-3
d_gene: TRBD1
abundance: NA

CDR3nt: TGTGCCAGCAGTTACTCGGGGGACAGGGTCACTGAAGCTTTCTTT
CDR3aa: CASSYSGDRVTEAFF
j_gene: TRBJ1-1
v_gene: TRBV6-5
d_gene: TRBD1
abundance: NA

CDR3nt: TGTGCCAGTAGTATATCGCGGCTAGCGGGGGGCGGTGGAGAGACCCAGTACTTC
CDR3aa: CASSISRLAGGGGETQYF
j_gene: TRBJ2-5
v_gene: TRBV19
d_gene: TRBD2
abundance: once

CDR3nt: TGCGCCAGCAGCTCAGGGTCGGGCTCTGGGGCCAACGTCCTGACTTTC
CDR3aa: CASSSGSGSGANVLTF
j_gene: TRBJ2-6
v_gene: TRBV5-1
d_gene: NA
abundance: NA

CDR3nt: TGTGCCAGCAGAGAAGACAGGCACTCTGGAAACACCATATATTTT
CDR3aa: CASREDRHSGNTIYF
j_gene: TRBJ1-3
v_gene: TRBV2
d_gene: NA
abundance: NA

CDR3nt: TGCGCCAGCAGCCAAGCCCCGGACGGGTGGACTAGCGGGGGGCCAAACTACGAGCAGTACTTC
CDR3aa: CASSQAPDGWTSGGPNYEQYF
j_gene: TRBJ2-7
v_gene: TRBV4-1
d_gene: TRBD2
abundance: NA

CDR3nt: TGTGCCAGCAGTGGAGGACAGGGGAATTCACCCCTCCACTTT
CDR3aa: CASSGGQGNSPLHF
j_gene: TRBJ1-6
v_gene: TRBV3-1/TRBV3-2
d_gene: TRBD1
abundance: few

CDR3nt: TGTGCCAGCAGGGACAGGGAGGTCGAAAAACTGTTTTTT
CDR3aa: CASRDREVEKLFF
j_gene: TRBJ1-4
v_gene: TRBV6-5
d_gene: TRBD1
abundance: NA

CDR3nt: TGTGCCAACCTAGCGACTAGCTGGAGAGACAATGAGCAGTTCTTC
CDR3aa: CANLATSWRDNEQFF
j_gene: TRBJ2-1
v_gene: TRBV27
d_gene: TRBD2
abundance: NA

CDR3nt: TGTGCCAGTGGACTCGCGGGGAGTCAAGAGACCCAGTACTTC
CDR3aa: CASGLAGSQETQYF
j_gene: TRBJ2-5
v_gene: TRBV9
d_gene: NA
abundance: NA

CDR3nt: TGTGCCAGCAGCTTACAGGGAGATCACTATGGCTACACCTTC
CDR3aa: CASSLQGDHYGYTF
j_gene: TRBJ1-2
v_gene: TRBV5-5
d_gene: NA
abundance: once

CDR3nt: TGTGCCAGTAGGCAGCAGGATAACTATGGCTACACCTTC
CDR3aa: CASRQQDNYGYTF
j_gene: TRBJ1-2
v_gene: TRBV19
d_gene: NA
abundance: NA

CDR3nt: TGTGCCAGCAGTCCGTCAGGGGTTCAGCCCCAGCATTTT
CDR3aa: CASSPSGVQPQHF
j_gene: TRBJ1-5
v_gene: TRBV12-3/TRBV12-4
d_gene: NA
abundance: NA

CDR3nt: TGTGCCAGCAGCCAAAATGACAGGGGCACCGGGGAGCTGTTTTTT
CDR3aa: CASSQNDRGTGELFF
j_gene: TRBJ2-2
v_gene: TRBV14
d_gene: TRBD1
abundance: NA

CDR3nt: TGTGCCAGCTCAACGGACAGGGGGACTGAAGCTTTCTTT
CDR3aa: CASSTDRGTEAFF
j_gene: TRBJ1-1
v_gene: TRBV18
d_gene: TRBD1
abundance: NA

CDR3nt: TGTGCCAGCAGTTTTAGCGGGGCAAGCTCCTACGAGCAGTACTTC
CDR3aa: CASSFSGASSYEQYF
j_gene: TRBJ2-7
v_gene: TRBV6-1
d_gene: TRBD2
abundance: NA

CDR3nt: TGTGCCAGCAGCCCCCGTACTAGCGGGGGGTTGGAGACCCAGTACTTC
CDR3aa: CASSPRTSGGLETQYF
j_gene: TRBJ2-5
v_gene: TRBV7-8
d_gene: TRBD2
abundance: NA

CDR3nt: TGTGCCAGCAGTTACTTAGCGGGGGCCGAAGGGGAGCTGTTTTTT
CDR3aa: CASSYLAGAEGELFF
j_gene: TRBJ2-2
v_gene: TRBV6-6
d_gene: TRBD2
abundance: NA